The rows below give T cell receptor beta chains drawn from one sample of a study of somatic mutations in cytotoxic T cells in rheumatoid arthritis. The protocol was immunoSEQ multiplex PCR, while the TCRdb copy is restricted to in-frame clones and leaves out a portion. In the table there are 9,500 to 15,000 clones, about four fifths of which are singletons. Sequencing used CD8+ T cells sorted from blood. The receptors originated from a woman in her fifties or sixties in good health. Both conserved end residues are part of each CDR3.

v_gene	j_gene	CDR3aa
TRBV5-1	TRBJ1-1	CASSLVPGGNTEAFF
TRBV6-5	TRBJ2-1	CAAGGIAGGNEQFF
TRBV6-4	TRBJ2-2	CASSPTGLAGELFF
TRBV19	TRBJ2-1	CASSLAGGPHEQFF
TRBV9	TRBJ1-5	CASSVTEGQPQHF
TRBV9	TRBJ1-4	CASSVTGVANEKLFF
TRBV9	TRBJ2-3	CASSPGTSGIDTQYF
TRBV5-6	TRBJ1-1	CASSKGAGTMNGEAFF
TRBV28	TRBJ2-6	CASSQIRANVLTF
TRBV5-4	TRBJ1-1	CASRRGTGAFF
TRBV19	TRBJ1-6	CASSNDRAYNSPLHF
TRBV27	TRBJ2-1	CASSLAGGLGGEQFF
TRBV7-2	TRBJ2-3	CASSLTGLGSWDTDTQYF
TRBV28	TRBJ1-4	CASSPGTGVEKLFF
TRBV9	TRBJ1-1	CASSVVETANTEAFF
TRBV28	TRBJ2-2	CASGLWAGELFF
TRBV19	.	CASSIAPGGLYEQYF
TRBV27	TRBJ1-1	CASSVGTGDTEAFF
TRBV4-2	TRBJ2-5	CASSHPLGGGEETQYF
TRBV19	TRBJ1-5	CASSIGLYGNQPQHF
TRBV7-9	TRBJ2-5	CASSRQTETQYF
TRBV7-9	TRBJ2-5	CASSHVPPRSGGDGETQYF
TRBV11-2	TRBJ2-2	CASSLDTTSGGELFF
TRBV6-5	TRBJ2-1	CASSYAGSGGREQFF
TRBV16	TRBJ1-3	CASSRGTGTAGNTIYF
TRBV7-2	TRBJ2-5	CASSLTGIESQYF
TRBV30	TRBJ2-3	CAWSVGSSRDTQYF
TRBV6-1	TRBJ1-1	CAISRPHRGEAFF
TRBV4-2	TRBJ2-5	CASTEEAGLAGETQYF
TRBV9	TRBJ2-3	CASSLSGVSTDTQYF
TRBV7-8	TRBJ2-5	CASSLGTSGGQIQETQYF
TRBV27	TRBJ2-5	CASRDLAGTQETQYF
TRBV29-1	TRBJ2-3	CSVEQGSSTDTQYF
TRBV21-1	TRBJ1-5	CASSKGQGIQPQHF
TRBV2	TRBJ2-3	CASRRIRDTQYF
TRBV4-1	TRBJ2-3	CASSQAEYWDPGGTDTQYF
TRBV7-6	TRBJ2-1	CASSLVGVDEQFF
TRBV29-1	TRBJ1-1	CSARDSGTGEAFF
TRBV6-5	TRBJ2-5	CASSYYLGAPKATQYF
TRBV28	TRBJ2-1	CASSLLQGALYEQFF
TRBV6-5	TRBJ2-5	CASSYQWDKQETQYF
TRBV7-9	TRBJ2-5	CASSPPAGQDKETQYF
TRBV6-5	TRBJ1-1	CASSYSPGGRNTEAFF
TRBV5-4	TRBJ1-2	CASSSGGANYGYTF
TRBV10-2	TRBJ1-5	CASSESGGSNQPQHF
TRBV7-9	TRBJ1-1	CASSLERTEAFF
TRBV10-2	TRBJ2-7	CASRGGHEQYF
TRBV28	TRBJ2-7	CASSPPTSGPYEQYF
TRBV6-5	.	CASSDMGRGYEQYF
TRBV9	TRBJ2-3	CASTQDGEVDTQYF
TRBV10-3	TRBJ2-1	CAISGEREQFF
TRBV11-2	TRBJ2-1	CASSLGTDFYNEQFF
TRBV4-1	TRBJ1-5	CASSQEGAWGNQPQHF
TRBV18	TRBJ2-3	CASSPGLAGLTDTQYF
TRBV5-1	TRBJ2-1	CASSWGEGRFGNEQFF
TRBV7-6	TRBJ2-7	CASSLTGGPGEQYF
TRBV6-6	TRBJ2-5	CASSYLEGSPQETQYF
TRBV5-6	TRBJ2-5	CASSPREGLAGGNQETQYF
TRBV19	TRBJ2-7	CASSIGQGSHEQYF